This TCR beta chain is drawn from a study of T cell responses to AZD1222 COVID-19 vaccine. Study-wide findings and caveats: Vaccination with two AZD1222 doses was followed by a rise in Spike-specific TCR breadth and depth. The donor cohort was predominantly white British with a female majority, and clonal diversity may have been underestimated.

Germline CDR1 reads SEHNR; CDR2 reads FQNEAQ (reference sequence). The V end lost 1 base, the J end lost 3 bases, and 11 bases lay between the germline ends. CDR3 length equals 15 residues. Measured with immunoSEQ multiplex PCR; TCRdb has only the in-frame clones, and not every one. The repertoire holds roughly 120,000 clones, roughly 87% seen once, with approximately 10% in the top ten. Points on this clone: Its antigen is not known.

V and J are TRBV7-9 and TRBJ2-3; tentatively, D is TRBD2 (6 bases). The receptor comes from an adult in good health. The specimen comprised peripheral blood, sampled on day 0 of AZD1222 vaccination. CDR3 coding DNA: TGTGCCAGCAGCTTAGGGCGGGGTTTAACAGATACGCAGTATTTT. Its translation is CASSLGRGLTDTQYF.